This TCR beta chain came from a study of shared clonotypes between healthy human individuals. Across the whole study: For every donor, three CD4 naive, three CD4 memory, two CD8 naive and one CD8 memory plates were used.

Study-wide points: Non-shared clonotypes were found to have lower generation probabilities than the clonotypes that were shared by all four of the sorted-subset donors.

Germline assignment: CDR1 DFQATT and CDR2 SNEGSKA (reference sequence). With 3 bases removed from V and 2 bases from J, the gap between germline ends came to 4 bases. The CDR3 consists of 11 residues. Clones were sequenced by immunoSEQ multiplex PCR, and TCRdb holds only the in-frame ones, with some missing. The sample includes about 1 million clones, 70% to 80% of them seen just once. This clone has only a few counts. Its antigen is unknown. Sequencing was carried out using memory CD4+ T cells from PBMCs. The subset here: CD45RA-negative fraction. The genes are TRBV20-1 and TRBJ1-1, with D hard to call. The clonotype was recovered from a man between 18 and 29 years old in good health. Some clones in this sample may be carry-over from other donors' samples. CDR3 residues: CSARFNTEAFF. DNA of the CDR3: TGCAGTGCTAGGTTTAACACTGAAGCTTTCTTT.